The clone carrying this T cell receptor (beta chain) showed up many times. This entry belongs to a study of T cells after yellow fever vaccination. Germline V gene data show CDR1 as MNHNS and CDR2 as SASEGT. V gave up 10 bases and J gave up 0 bases, with 14 bases separating them. The CDR3 runs 14 residues. TCRdb itself ran the 5' RACE reads through MiXCR, one entry per CDR3 protein. This table has roughly 150,000 distinct CDR3 sequences, roughly 8% appearing once. V and J are TRBV6-1 and TRBJ2-3, with D maybe TRBD2 (6 bases). The TCR comes from a man aged 25 to 40 who received the YFV17D yellow fever vaccine. Specimen: CD4+ T cells sorted from PBMCs, collected 5 days after the yellow fever booster vaccination. The chain's CDR3 is CATEHGTSTDTQYF. Written as DNA, the CDR3 is TGTGCCACCGAGCACGGGACTAGCACAGATACGCAGTATTTT.